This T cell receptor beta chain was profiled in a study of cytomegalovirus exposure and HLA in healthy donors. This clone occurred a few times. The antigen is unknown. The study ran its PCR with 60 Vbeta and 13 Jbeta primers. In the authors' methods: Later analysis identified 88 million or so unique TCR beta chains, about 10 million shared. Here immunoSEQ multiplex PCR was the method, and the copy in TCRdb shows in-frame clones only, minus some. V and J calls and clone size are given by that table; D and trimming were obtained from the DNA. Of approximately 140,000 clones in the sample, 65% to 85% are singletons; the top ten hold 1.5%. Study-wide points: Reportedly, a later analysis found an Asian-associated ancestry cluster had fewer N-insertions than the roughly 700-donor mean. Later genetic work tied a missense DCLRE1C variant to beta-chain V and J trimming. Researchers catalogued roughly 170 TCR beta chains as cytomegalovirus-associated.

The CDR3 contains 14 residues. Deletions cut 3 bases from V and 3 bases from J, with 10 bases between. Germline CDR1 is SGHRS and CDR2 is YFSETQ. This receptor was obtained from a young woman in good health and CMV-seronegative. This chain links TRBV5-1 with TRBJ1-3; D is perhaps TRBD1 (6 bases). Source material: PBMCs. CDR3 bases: TGCGCCAGCAGCTCCGGGACAATTGGAAACACCATATATTTT. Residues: CASSSGTIGNTIYF.